The clone carrying this T cell receptor beta chain was counted once. The sample is drawn from a study of shared clonotypes between healthy human individuals. This CDR3 contains 15 residues. V gave up 5 bases and J gave up 7 bases; unmatched junction bases: 11. Germline CDR1 and CDR2: SGHRS and YFSETQ. The study ran the assay at deep level. Repertoires were generated with immunoSEQ multiplex PCR, while TCRdb's copy carries only in-frame clones and drops some. The profile shows under 2.5 million clones, about nine tenths of them singletons. The sequence derives from a young man in good health. Some clones in this sample may be carry-over from other donors' samples. What was sequenced was naive CD4+ T cells from PBMCs. Documented subset: CD45RA+ positively selected. This sequence joins TRBV5-1 and TRBJ1-4; 7 bases are shared with TRBD1. The CDR3 nucleotides read TGCGCCAGCAGGGGAACAGGGGATGATGGTGAAAAACTGTTTTTT. Its protein is CASRGTGDDGEKLFF.